Each of the 20 T cell receptor beta chains below was sequenced from the same sample in a study of identical twins. TCRdb reanalysed the 5' RACE reads using MiXCR and keeps one entry per CDR3 protein. The data show some 1,700,000 distinct CDR3 sequences, about 30% seen once. Sequenced sample: cord blood. Every receptor here comes from a newborn girl in good health.

Here the CDR3 DNA reads TGCAGCGTTGGGGTCGGCGGGAGGGCCTACGAGCAGTACTTC. It codes for CSVGVGGRAYEQYF. This chain connects TRBV29-1 to TRBJ2-7; 9 bases match TRBD2. CDR1 is SQVTM, CDR2 ANQGSEA, per germline. The CDR3 loop spans 14 amino acids. V was clipped by 4 bases and J by 2 bases; unmatched bases: 6.

A few counts support this clonotype. The rearrangement joins TRBV29-1 to TRBJ2-1; 9 bases agree with TRBD2. The V and J ends lost 3 bases and 7 bases, in that order; junction bases with no gene match: 7. This CDR3 is built from 14 residues. Germline V gene lookup returns CDR1 SQVTM and CDR2 ANQGSEA. The CDR3 bases are TGCAGCGTTGAGTTGGCGGGAGGGCCGAATGAGCAGTTCTTC. Its translation is CSVELAGGPNEQFF.

This clonotype was detected a few times. This sequence joins TRBV20-1 and TRBJ2-7; either TRBD1 or TRBD2 may fit D (6 bases each). V lost 4 bases and J 7 bases, leaving 17 bases between the germline ends. Per germline, CDR1 DFQATT and CDR2 SNEGSKA (reference sequence). The CDR3 runs to 13 residues. The DNA for the CDR3 is TGCAGTGCTAATTCAGGGGAGGAAGTAGAGCAGTACTTC. This gives the protein CSANSGEEVEQYF.

The chain links TRBV4-2 to TRBJ2-2; perhaps TRBD2 as D (5 bases). Trimming took off 0 bases at V and 2 bases at J, with 16 bases between the two ends. CDR1 LGHNA and CDR2 YNFKEQ come from the germline V gene. There are 18 residues in the CDR3. The CDR3 protein is CASSQEAHRGINTGELFF. The CDR3 DNA reads TGTGCCAGCAGCCAAGAGGCCCACAGAGGGATCAACACCGGGGAGCTGTTTTTT.

This clonotype was observed a handful of times. V is TRBV20-1 and J is TRBJ1-1; D unclear. This CDR3 contains 11 residues. Germline V gene lookup returns CDR1 DFQATT and CDR2 SNEGSKA (reference sequence). Trimming removed 5 bases from V and 3 bases from J, with 7 bases in between. CDR3 coding DNA: TGCAGTGCTGCGGGGTACACTGAAGCTTTCTTT. Protein product: CSAAGYTEAFF.

This chain links TRBV20-1 with TRBJ2-5, with D perhaps matching TRBD1 (6 bases). The better agreement between TRBJ2-7 and the DNA end casts doubt on the J call. The CDR3 loop spans 15 amino acids. Germline V gives CDR1 DFQATT, CDR2 SNEGSKA (reference sequence). In DNA form, the CDR3 reads TGCAGTGCCAGTCGGAGTGGCAGGGGAAAGGACGAGCAGTACTTC. This gives the protein CSASRSGRGKDEQYF.

The chain uses TRBV12-3 or TRBV12-4 and TRBJ1-6; D is unclear. The CDR3 has 12 amino acids. The V end was cut by 6 bases, the J end by 9 bases, with 9 bases between. CDR3 protein: CASSATLSPLHF. As DNA, the CDR3 is TGTGCCAGCAGCGCCACACTTTCACCCCTCCACTTT.

This clonotype was seen more than once but under ten times. V is TRBV9 and J is TRBJ2-1, with 10 bases fitting TRBD2. The CDR3 totals 17 residues. With V trimmed by 0 bases and J by 1 base, 4 bases remained unmatched. CDR1 and CDR2 (germline): SGDLS, YYNGEE. This CDR3 is CASSVARTSGSYNEQFF. In nucleotides, the CDR3 is TGTGCCAGCAGCGTAGCCAGGACTAGCGGTTCCTACAATGAGCAGTTCTTC.

This clonotype was counted at least ten times. The chain carries TRBV4-2 and TRBJ2-3; 11 bases match TRBD2. The germline CDR1 and CDR2 sequences are LGHNA and YNFKEQ. The trim removed 4 bases at V and 6 bases at J, leaving 6 bases unmatched. The CDR3 is 15 residues long. The CDR3 region is CASSLQGLAADTQYF. DNA of the CDR3: TGTGCCAGCAGCCTCCAGGGACTAGCGGCGGATACGCAGTATTTT.

The J gene is TRBJ1-1, the V gene TRBV5-1; D remains ambiguous. Germline CDR1 is SGHRS and CDR2 is YFSETQ. The germline V and J ends were trimmed by 7 bases and 1 base, with 14 bases remaining between them. This CDR3 has 14 amino acids. The CDR3 nucleotides are TGCGCCAGCGGTTGGGATTTGGGGAACACTGAAGCTTTCTTT. It specifies CASGWDLGNTEAFF.

This clonotype has a handful of counts. The CDR3 DNA sequence: TGTGCCAGCAGCGGGGGGGCGGGATCCCTCTACAATGAGCAGTTCTTC. Translation gives CASSGGAGSLYNEQFF. This chain uses TRBV9 with TRBJ2-1; D is possibly TRBD1 or TRBD2 (6 bases each). Trimming took off 3 bases at V and 3 bases at J, with 16 bases between the two ends. The CDR3 runs to 16 residues. Germline values: CDR1 SGDLS, CDR2 YYNGEE.

This clonotype was seen only once. The chain carries TRBV4-2 and TRBJ1-1; D perhaps matches TRBD1 (5 bases). V dropped 3 bases and J dropped 4 bases, with 12 bases sitting between them. Germline V lookup: CDR1 LGHNA, CDR2 YNFKEQ. This CDR3 is 14 amino acids long. In DNA, the CDR3 is TGTGCCAGCAGCCAGGAGACAGTGGGCACTGAAGCTTTCTTT. Translation: CASSQETVGTEAFF.

This chain's CDR3 is CARRGEGRSDTGELFF. CDR3 nucleotides: TGTGCCAGAAGAGGCGAGGGGAGGTCGGACACCGGGGAGCTGTTTTTT. The rearrangement links TRBV2 to TRBJ2-2; D perhaps matches TRBD2 (6 bases). Germline V gives CDR1 SNHLY, CDR2 FYNNEI. The V gene lost 9 bases and the J gene lost 3 bases, with 20 bases spanning the gap. CDR3 length: 16 residues.

The rearrangement joins TRBV29-1 to TRBJ2-7; 10 bases match TRBD2. Germline CDR1 is SQVTM and CDR2 is ANQGSEA. The V and J ends lost 2 bases and 3 bases, in that order; junction bases with no gene match: 10. This CDR3 has 16 amino acids. CDR3 coding DNA: TGCAGCGTTGAAAAAGGTGGGCCTAGCGGGAGCTACGAGCAGTACTTC. Its protein is CSVEKGGPSGSYEQYF.

The chain couples TRBV5-1 to TRBJ2-3; 11 nucleotides align to TRBD2. The V segment lost 1 base and the J segment 8 bases; nucleotides outside the gene matches: 24. The length of the CDR3 is 21 residues. Germline loops: CDR1 SGHRS, CDR2 YFSETQ. CDR3 coding DNA: TGCGCCAGCAGCTTGAGCCCGGATGTGTGGATACTAGCGGGAGAGGGGCTTACGCAGTATTTT. Translating gives CASSLSPDVWILAGEGLTQYF.

This clonotype was recorded many times. The J gene is TRBJ2-7, the V gene TRBV28; 12 nucleotides agree with TRBD2. From germline, CDR1 is MDHEN and CDR2 SYDVKM. Trimming removed 6 bases from V and 0 bases from J; junction bases left unmatched: 3. The CDR3 length is 15 residues. The CDR3, as DNA: TGTGCCAGCAGACTAGCGGGAGGACGCTCCTACGAGCAGTACTTC. Protein: CASRLAGGRSYEQYF.

The chain uses TRBV5-5 and TRBJ2-7; TRBD2 matches at 15 bases. This CDR3 has 15 residues. J was trimmed by 6 bases and V by 3 bases; bases with no gene match: 4. The germline gives CDR1 SGHKS, CDR2 YYEKEE (reference sequence). CDR3 in DNA: TGTGCCAGCAGCTGGACTAGCGGGGGGGTTCTCGAGCAGTACTTC. Its protein product is CASSWTSGGVLEQYF.

This clonotype was recorded only once. This may be a read error: a much more frequent sequence differs by one nucleotide. V is TRBV29-1 and J is TRBJ2-1; tentatively, D is TRBD2 (5 bases). V gave up 5 bases and J gave up 10 bases, with 15 bases separating them. Germline V lookup: CDR1 SQVTM, CDR2 ANQGSEA. There are 12 residues in the CDR3. In DNA, the CDR3 is TGCAGCGTTCGAAGAGGGCCCTACGAGCAGTTCTTC. It specifies CSVRRGPYEQFF.

Note on this clonotype: A much larger clone lies a single base off, so this may be a read error. The chain links TRBV29-1 to TRBJ2-4, with 12 bases matching TRBD2. This CDR3 has 15 amino acids. Germline trimming cut 5 bases from V and 1 base from J; bases unmatched to any gene: 3. Germline V gives CDR1 SQVTM, CDR2 ANQGSEA. CDR3 sequence reads: CSVRTSGIAKNIQYF. The CDR3, as DNA: TGCAGCGTTAGGACTAGCGGGATCGCCAAAAACATTCAGTACTTC. The whole variable domain, remainder taken from reference TRBV29-1 and TRBJ2-4, is SAVISQKPSRDICQRGTSLTIQCQVDSQVTMMFWYRQQPGQSLTLIATANQGSEATYESGFVIDKFPISRPNLTFSTLTVSNMSPEDSSIYLCSVRTSGIAKNIQYFGAGTRLSVL.

The chain is built from TRBV19 and TRBJ1-2; weak D call: TRBD1 (6 bases). V gave up 7 bases and J gave up 4 bases, with 13 bases separating them. Per germline, CDR1 LNHDA and CDR2 SQIVND (reference sequence). The CDR3 contains 13 residues. CDR3 region: CASTDRTTYGYTF. As DNA, the CDR3 is TGTGCCAGTACTGACAGGACCACCTATGGCTACACCTTC.